This T cell receptor (beta chain) is from a study of shared clonotypes between healthy human individuals (dated by TCRdb to the early 2020s). For the study in its entirety: The cohort comprised a couple of women and a few men aged 18 to 49 years. The study deeply sequenced blood TCR repertoires of five healthy adults to estimate repertoire size and the extent of clonotype sharing between individuals. Different laboratories and diverse techniques were used to prepare libraries and sequence TCR repertoires, to increase sequencing depth and limit assay-specific biases. For each donor, CD4 naive and CD4 memory were each given three plates, CD8 naive was given two plates, and CD8 memory was given one plate. Per donor, leukapheresis produced somewhere between about 0.85 and 10 billion PBMCs.

The donors were healthy, HIV-negative adults who had no recently reported acute infections or vaccinations. All donors were Caucasian adults living in Nashville, Tennessee, USA. Magnetic negative selection was used to enrich CD4+ T cells, after which naive cells were positively selected on CD45RA and the negative fraction became the memory subset. Blood was collected by leukapheresis, and PBMCs were isolated by Ficoll-Histopaque density gradient centrifugation and then cryopreserved in liquid nitrogen vapor phase. Analytical flow cytometry was used to check the purity and quantity of each magnetically sorted T cell population. Genomic DNA was isolated from each sorted fraction and quantified by UV absorbance on a Nanodrop 2000c. With regard to this clone: Its antigen is not yet known. No per-base quality is available; no much larger clone lies one base away.

Using the deep immunoSEQ assay, TCR CDR3 regions were amplified from genomic DNA by multiplex PCR. Extracted genomic DNA from each cell subset was distributed evenly across all wells of several immunoSEQ 96-well plates, and each plate was treated as a replicate. Each replicate PCR for sorted subsets received about 180 ng genomic DNA, equal to tens of thousands of T cell genomes. Purified libraries were measured with a Qubit 3.0 fluorometer, size-checked on a Bioanalyzer 2100, and measured again with the KAPA Library Quantification kit. Each immunoSEQ 96-well plate was sequenced on its own single-read 150-cycle Illumina NextSeq 550 flow cell. The study's processing was this. The immunoSEQ output contained only junctional sequences without quality scores, so filtering could not match that applied to full-length reads. To assign V/J genes and CDR3, sequences were annotated using PyIR, a Python wrapper for IgBLAST v1.9, with IMGT germline references. Reads were filtered out if the reads had weak V/J assignments (E-value above 1e-6), no CDR3, stop codons, out-of-frame junctions, or ambiguous translated residues. V3J clonotypes were defined as sequences sharing the same inferred V gene, J gene, and CDR3 amino acid sequence. Percentage overlap between repertoires was computed as shared unique clonotypes divided by the size of the smaller repertoire. RTK rarefaction, the Chao1 estimator, and Recon v2.1 estimates of unobserved clonotypes were used to assess repertoire richness. Generation probabilities were computed with OLGA for all TCRbeta clonotypes obtained by the gDNA method from four donors. TCRdb took over this immuneACCESS table, retaining in-frame rearrangements with V and J assigned. Such tables are incomplete; in checked studies, under half of the missing clones stem from an unresolved V gene, and the remainder is unexplained. V and J calls plus clone size are reproduced from that table; the DNA served to infer D and trimming. This sample gives around 200,000 clones in total; about 93% of them show up just once. The top ten constitute more than 0.06% of the sample.

Study-level results and caveats: When a few donors were compared, the shared fraction of clonotypes was around 5.1% for naive CD4, around 3.6% for naive CD8, roughly 2.5% for memory CD4, and 0.35% to 0.5% for memory CD8. Sampling was limited to blood, and TCR repertoires in tissue likely differ from TCR repertoires in blood. Incomplete sequencing was indicated by rarefaction of sorted-subset datasets, despite the large sequencing depth. Naive subsets generally had larger estimated clonotype richness than memory subsets. Compared with non-shared clonotypes, the clonotypes found in all four sorted-subset donors had higher generation probabilities. Pairwise subsampling led to the expectation that sequencing depth would affect the degree of clonotype sharing among donors. Because the study included only a small number of donors, the genetic and exposure-history diversity represented was limited.

This TCR was sampled from a woman in her 30s in good health. Sequencing was carried out using naive CD4+ T cells sorted from blood. The cell subset or site label here, explained by the study, means: CD45RA+ positively selected.

The sequenced DNA is TGTGCCAGCAGTTACGCGGCGGGAGGGCCATACGAGCAGTACTTC. It is translated as CASSYAAGGPYEQYF. The sequence joins TRBV6-5 to TRBJ2-7, and TRBD2 aligns with 9 junction nucleotides. There are 15 amino acids in the CDR3, from cysteine to phenylalanine inclusive. Just the 45-base CDR3 DNA is kept, in frame starting at base 1. For this chain, trimming is 2 bases at the V end and 4 bases at the J end, and the number of junction bases without a gene match is 6. The germline V gene sets CDR1 to MNHEY and CDR2 to SVGAGI.